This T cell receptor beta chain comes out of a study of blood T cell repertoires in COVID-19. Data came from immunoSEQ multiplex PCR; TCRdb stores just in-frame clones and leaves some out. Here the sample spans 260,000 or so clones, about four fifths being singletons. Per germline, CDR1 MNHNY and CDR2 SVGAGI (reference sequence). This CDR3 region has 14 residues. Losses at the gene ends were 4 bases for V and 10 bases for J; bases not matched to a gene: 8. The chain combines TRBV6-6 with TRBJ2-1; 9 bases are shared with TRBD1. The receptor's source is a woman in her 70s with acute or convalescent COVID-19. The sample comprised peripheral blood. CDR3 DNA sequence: TGTGCCAGCAGTTCCTGGACAGGGGATGGCGAGCAGTTCTTC. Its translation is CASSSWTGDGEQFF.